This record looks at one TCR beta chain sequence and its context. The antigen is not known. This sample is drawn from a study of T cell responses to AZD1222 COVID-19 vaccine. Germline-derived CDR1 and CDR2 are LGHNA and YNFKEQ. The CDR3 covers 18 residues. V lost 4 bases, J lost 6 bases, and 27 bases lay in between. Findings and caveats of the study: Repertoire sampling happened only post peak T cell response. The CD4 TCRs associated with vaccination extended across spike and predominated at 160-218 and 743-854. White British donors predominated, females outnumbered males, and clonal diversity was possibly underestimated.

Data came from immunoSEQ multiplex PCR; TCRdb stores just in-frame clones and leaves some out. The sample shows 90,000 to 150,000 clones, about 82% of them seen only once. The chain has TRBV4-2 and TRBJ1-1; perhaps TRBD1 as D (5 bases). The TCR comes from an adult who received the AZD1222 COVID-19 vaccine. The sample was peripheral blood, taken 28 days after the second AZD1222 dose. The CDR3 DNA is TGTGCCAGCAGCCCAGAAGGGACCATCACCCGGCCCGGAGCTGAAGCTTTCTTT. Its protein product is CASSPEGTITRPGAEAFF.